A selection of T cell receptor beta chains follows, all from one sample in a study of chemoradiotherapy in HPV16-positive cancers. The repertoire was sequenced with immunoSEQ multiplex PCR; TCRdb's copy has only in-frame clones and lacks some. The profile shows tens of thousands of clones, roughly 80% of them singletons. Sequenced here: blood, sampled from a patient who underwent chemoradiotherapy. The receptors derive from a human donor with HPV-associated anogenital cancer. Each CDR3 is given with its conserved first and last residue. Each record gives: clone size, D gene, V gene, J gene, CDR3 DNA, CDR3 protein. The D gene is left open where the match is weak. For some rows the clone size is stated as once, few or many, or as a class when expanded; others skip it.

.,.,TRBV30,TRBJ2-6,TGTGCCTGGCATAAGGAGCGTATAACAAAGTCGGGCCAACGTCCTGATTTC,CAWHKERITKSGQRPDF
.,.,TRBV4-2,TRBJ2-1,TGTGCCAGCAGCCGGGAAGACGGCTACAATGAGCAGTTCTTC,CASSREDGYNEQFF
once,.,TRBV1,TRBJ1-1,TGCACCAGCAGCCAAGATCCGGGGCGGGGCAGGCAGAACACTGAAGCTTTCTTT,CTSSQDPGRGRQNTEAFF
.,.,TRBV19,TRBJ1-6,TGTGCCAGTAGTCCCTCGAATTCACCCCTCCACTTT,CASSPSNSPLHF
.,.,TRBV18,TRBJ1-5,TGTGCCAGCACGAACAGGGAAGCTCAGCCCCAGCATTTT,CASTNREAQPQHF
.,TRBD1,TRBV7-9,TRBJ1-5,TGTGCCAGCAGCCCGGGACAGGGGATGAATCAGCCCCAGCATTTT,CASSPGQGMNQPQHF
.,.,TRBV14,TRBJ2-1,TGTGCCAGCAGCTTAAGCGGTCCCTACAATGAGCAGTTCTTC,CASSLSGPYNEQFF
.,.,TRBV29-1,TRBJ2-1,TGCAGCTTCTCGGAGGTCAATGAGCAGTTCTTC,CSFSEVNEQFF
.,.,TRBV4-1,TRBJ1-3,TGCGCCAGCAGCCAAGGGGATGCTGGAAACACCATATATTTT,CASSQGDAGNTIYF
.,.,TRBV19,TRBJ1-4,TGTGCCAGTAGTATACCGGGGAGAGAAGAAAAACTGTTTTTT,CASSIPGREEKLFF
.,TRBD1,TRBV5-1,TRBJ2-2,TGCGCCAGCACCACAAACAGGGGGCGCGGCGGGGAGCTGTTTTTT,CASTTNRGRGGELFF
few,TRBD2,TRBV5-1,TRBJ2-2,TGCGCCAGCAGCGCCGGGGGGGCAACCGGGGAGCTGTTTTTT,CASSAGGATGELFF
.,.,TRBV29-1,TRBJ2-2,TGCAGCGTTGGTCAAGCGGGTCGCACCGGGGAGCTGTTTTTT,CSVGQAGRTGELFF
few,.,TRBV20-1,TRBJ1-2,TGCAGGGGTACCTATGGCTACACCTTC,CRGTYGYTF
.,.,TRBV7-8,TRBJ1-2,TGTGCCAGCAGCTTCGTAGGACAGCCCTATGGCTACACCTTC,CASSFVGQPYGYTF
.,.,TRBV11-2,TRBJ2-5,TGTGCCAGCAGCTTCCGCAATCCCAACCGGGCACCTAAAGAGACCCAGTACTTC,CASSFRNPNRAPKETQYF
.,.,TRBV18,TRBJ1-1,TGTGCCAGCTCACCACTAATGAACACTGAAGCTTTCTTT,CASSPLMNTEAFF
.,TRBD2,TRBV5-1,TRBJ2-5,TGCGCCAGCAGCCTCGGGACTAGCGGGGTGTCGGAGACCCAGTACTTC,CASSLGTSGVSETQYF
.,.,TRBV19,TRBJ1-2,TGTGCCAGTAGTTGGGGGGCTTCCAACTATGGCTACACCTTC,CASSWGASNYGYTF
once,.,TRBV2,TRBJ1-1,TGTGCCAGCAATAACCGGGACTCCTACACTGAAGCTTTCTTT,CASNNRDSYTEAFF
.,.,TRBV7-9,TRBJ1-2,TGTGCCAGCAGCCAGGACAGAGCTAACTATGGCTACACCTTC,CASSQDRANYGYTF
.,.,TRBV29-1,TRBJ1-1,TGCAGCGTTGGGGGGCAGCCGAACACTGAAGCTTTCTTT,CSVGGQPNTEAFF
.,.,TRBV28,TRBJ1-1,TGTGCCAGCAGTTTTTCGGGTGCACAGCAAGCCTTTGAAGCTTTCTTT,CASSFSGAQQAFEAFF
few,.,TRBV5-1,TRBJ2-1,TGCGCCAGCAGCTTGTCCTTAGGTAGAATATTGAGCTCCTACAATGAGCAGTTCTTC,CASSLSLGRILSSYNEQFF
.,TRBD1,TRBV5-5,TRBJ1-2,TGTGCCAGCAGCTTCCCGACAGGGATCTATGGCTACACCTTC,CASSFPTGIYGYTF
once,.,TRBV5-1,TRBJ1-1,TGCGCCAGCAGCTCCAATCGTGTGCGGCCTAACGAGAACACTGAAGCTTTCTTT,CASSSNRVRPNENTEAFF
.,.,TRBV5-1,TRBJ2-3,TGCGCCAGCAGCTGGACGGGCACAGATACGCAGTATTTT,CASSWTGTDTQYF